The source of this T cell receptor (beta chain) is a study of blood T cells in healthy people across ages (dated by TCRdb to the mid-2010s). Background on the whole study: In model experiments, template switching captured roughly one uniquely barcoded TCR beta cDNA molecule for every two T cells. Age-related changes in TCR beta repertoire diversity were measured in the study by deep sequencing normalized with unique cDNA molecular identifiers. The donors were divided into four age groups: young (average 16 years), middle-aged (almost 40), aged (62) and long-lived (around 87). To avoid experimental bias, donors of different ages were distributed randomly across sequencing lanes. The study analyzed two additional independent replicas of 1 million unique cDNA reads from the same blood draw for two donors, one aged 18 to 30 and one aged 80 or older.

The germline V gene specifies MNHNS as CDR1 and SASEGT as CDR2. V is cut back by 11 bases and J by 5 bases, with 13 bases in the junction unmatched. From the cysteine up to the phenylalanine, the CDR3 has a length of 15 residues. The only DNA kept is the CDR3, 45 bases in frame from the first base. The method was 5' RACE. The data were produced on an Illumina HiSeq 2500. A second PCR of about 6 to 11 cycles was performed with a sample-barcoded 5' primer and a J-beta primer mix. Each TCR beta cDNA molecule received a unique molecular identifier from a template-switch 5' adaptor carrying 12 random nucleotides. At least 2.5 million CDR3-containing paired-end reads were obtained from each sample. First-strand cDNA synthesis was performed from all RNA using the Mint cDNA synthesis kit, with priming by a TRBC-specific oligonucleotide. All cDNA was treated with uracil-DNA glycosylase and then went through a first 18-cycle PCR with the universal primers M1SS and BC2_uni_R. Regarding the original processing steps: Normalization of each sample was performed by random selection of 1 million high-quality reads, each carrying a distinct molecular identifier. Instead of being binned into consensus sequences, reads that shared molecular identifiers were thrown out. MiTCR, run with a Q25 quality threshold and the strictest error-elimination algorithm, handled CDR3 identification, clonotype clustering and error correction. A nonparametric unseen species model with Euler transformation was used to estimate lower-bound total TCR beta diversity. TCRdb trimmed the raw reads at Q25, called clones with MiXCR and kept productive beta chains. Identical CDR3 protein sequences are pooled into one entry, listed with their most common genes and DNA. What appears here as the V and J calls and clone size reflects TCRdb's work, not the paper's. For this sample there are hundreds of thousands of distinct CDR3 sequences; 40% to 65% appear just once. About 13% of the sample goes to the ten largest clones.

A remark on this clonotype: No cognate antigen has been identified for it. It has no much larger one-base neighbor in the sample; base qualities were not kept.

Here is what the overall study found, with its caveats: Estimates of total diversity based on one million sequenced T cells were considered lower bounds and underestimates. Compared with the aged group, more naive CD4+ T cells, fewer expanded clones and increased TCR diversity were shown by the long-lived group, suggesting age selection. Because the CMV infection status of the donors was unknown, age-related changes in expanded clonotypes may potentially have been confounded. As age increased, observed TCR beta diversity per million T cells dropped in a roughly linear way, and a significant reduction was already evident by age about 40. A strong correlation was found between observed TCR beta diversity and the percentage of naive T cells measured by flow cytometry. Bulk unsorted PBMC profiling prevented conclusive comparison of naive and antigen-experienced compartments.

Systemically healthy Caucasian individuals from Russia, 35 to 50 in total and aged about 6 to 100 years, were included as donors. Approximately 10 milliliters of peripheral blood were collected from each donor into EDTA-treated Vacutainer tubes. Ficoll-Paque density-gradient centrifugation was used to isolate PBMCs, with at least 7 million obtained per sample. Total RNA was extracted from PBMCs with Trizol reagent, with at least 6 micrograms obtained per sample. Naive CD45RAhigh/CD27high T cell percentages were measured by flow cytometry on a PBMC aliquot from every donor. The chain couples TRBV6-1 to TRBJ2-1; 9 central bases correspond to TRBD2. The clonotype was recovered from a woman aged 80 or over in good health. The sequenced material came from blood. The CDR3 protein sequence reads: CAGTNSGSDHNEQFF. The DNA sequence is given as TGTGCCGGCACCAATAGCGGGAGCGACCACAATGAGCAGTTCTTC.